The rows below give T cell receptor beta chains drawn from one sample of a study of CD8+ T cells in alopecia areata. Sequencing used immunoSEQ multiplex PCR; TCRdb keeps in-frame clones, though not all of them. This table holds around 200,000 clones, 58% found once. The sample in question was CD8+ T cells sorted from blood, obtained at week 24, from a patient treated with tofacitinib. The receptor set was obtained from a human donor with alopecia areata. Each CDR3 is given without its conserved first and last residue.

TRBV30	TRBJ1-1	AWTLSWGAEAF
TRBV7-9	TRBJ2-2	ASSLRAGTSGELF
TRBV7-9	TRBJ1-2	ASSLAGRELNYGYT
TRBV29-1	TRBJ2-3	SVEGGNTDTQY
TRBV6-6	TRBJ2-1	ASSYTREQF
TRBV13	TRBJ1-6	ASSSRGERYSPLH
TRBV12-5	TRBJ2-7	ASGFGGGYEQY
TRBV7-6	TRBJ1-2	ASSLGSGDYGYT
TRBV7-9	TRBJ2-7	ASSLEARNYEQY
TRBV2	TRBJ2-1	ATGLAGDNEQF
TRBV5-5	TRBJ2-3	ASSLETGSFPQY
TRBV4-1	TRBJ2-7	ASSQDRFYEQY
TRBV6-6	TRBJ2-1	ASSDRGRGLEQF
TRBV15	TRBJ2-1	ATSRDLGAGVNNEQF
TRBV29-1	TRBJ2-7	SVEGDTYEQY
TRBV27	TRBJ2-5	ASSFSRKETQY
TRBV2	TRBJ2-3	ASKASALRGYTQY
TRBV5-5	TRBJ2-7	ASSAGQGYEQY
TRBV29-1	TRBJ2-5	SVEGLAGGQYETQY
TRBV27	TRBJ2-1	ASSPNFNEQF
TRBV5-1	TRBJ1-1	ASSDTVNTEAF
TRBV4-1	TRBJ1-6	ASSLGRNNSPLH
TRBV30	TRBJ2-1	AWRAAYNEQF
TRBV7-9	TRBJ2-2	ASSQAGTGELF
TRBV4-1	TRBJ2-1	ASSQDRVLGNEQF
TRBV13	TRBJ2-1	ASSSMGGPNEQF
TRBV9	TRBJ2-7	ASSVGDSTYEQY
TRBV7-9	TRBJ2-1	ASSSKGGTSSYNEQF
TRBV13	TRBJ2-7	ASSSMLAHEQY
TRBV25-1	TRBJ2-5	ASSSFSGDHRQETQY
TRBV29-1	TRBJ1-4	SVLGLTLPEKLF
TRBV13	TRBJ2-7	ASSPPWGAGEQY
TRBV7-8	TRBJ2-3	ASSLSSSGDVTDTQY
TRBV27	TRBJ1-6	ASNPGGGFGNSPLH
TRBV29-1	TRBJ2-7	SAGDKVSVYEQY
TRBV13	TRBJ2-5	ASSTGTGGTGETQY
TRBV29-1	TRBJ2-3	SVVGQGATDTQY
TRBV10-3	TRBJ1-2	ASSYVGDGYT
TRBV4-2	TRBJ2-1	ASSQGAAGGHEQF
TRBV5-6	TRBJ2-7	ASSTGANRRGQY
TRBV7-9	TRBJ2-6	ASSLGANVLT
TRBV19	TRBJ1-3	ASSRDGNSGNTIY
TRBV6-5	TRBJ2-7	ASSYSGIEQY
TRBV30	TRBJ2-7	AWSVMGHEQY
TRBV5-6	TRBJ2-1	ASSFWQNFYNEQF
TRBV4-1	TRBJ2-5	ASSPPSGPGEETQY
TRBV4-1	TRBJ2-3	ASRSPQDTQY
TRBV19	TRBJ2-1	ASSPNPGLLEQF
TRBV6-5	TRBJ1-1	ASSYFGQNTEAF
TRBV4-2	TRBJ1-4	ASSQENPLPRNEKLF
TRBV29-1	TRBJ2-2	SVEEPDRANTGELF
TRBV29-1	TRBJ2-1	SVAGWSGGDNEQF
TRBV5-6	TRBJ2-7	ASSSSSYEQY
TRBV7-8	TRBJ2-4	ASSPGVGGQNIQY
TRBV29-1	TRBJ2-3	SVTGGEDTQY
TRBV23-1	TRBJ2-1	ASRTGGNEQF
TRBV11-2	TRBJ2-2	ASSTRDGSTGELF
TRBV6-6	TRBJ1-1	ASSTGGTEAF
TRBV19	TRBJ2-3	ASSTAGRHTDTQY